A selection of T cell receptor beta chains follows, all from one sample in a study of OX40 agonist ivuxolimab in advanced cancers. Assay used: immunoSEQ multiplex PCR; TCRdb lists only in-frame clones, some missing. This table holds more than 50,000 clones, approximately 86% found once. Here the sequenced sample was CD4+ or CD8+ T cells sorted from blood, taken in a trial of the OX40 agonist ivuxolimab. The source of these receptors is an adult with an advanced solid tumor such as melanoma, head and neck, liver or kidney cancer. Each CDR3 is given with its conserved first and last residue. The order of the fields is J gene, clone size, D gene, V gene, CDR3 protein, CDR3 DNA. The D gene is left open where the match is weak. Only some rows state a clone size, as once, few, many or a class for expanded clones.

J gene: TRBJ1-5
clone size: .
D gene: .
V gene: TRBV27
CDR3 protein: CASSVRLPNIGAGGYSNQPQHF
CDR3 DNA: TGTGCCAGCAGTGTCCGTCTACCTAATATCGGGGCCGGGGGGTATAGCAATCAGCCCCAGCATTTT

J gene: TRBJ2-2
clone size: .
D gene: TRBD1
V gene: TRBV29-1
CDR3 protein: CSVGTIGQGNTGELFF
CDR3 DNA: TGCAGCGTTGGGACGATTGGACAGGGGAACACCGGGGAGCTGTTTTTT

J gene: TRBJ1-1
clone size: .
D gene: .
V gene: TRBV6-5
CDR3 protein: CASSHPPWMNTEAFF
CDR3 DNA: TGTGCCAGCAGCCACCCCCCTTGGATGAACACTGAAGCTTTCTTT

J gene: TRBJ2-1
clone size: .
D gene: .
V gene: TRBV20-1
CDR3 protein: CSARDSHEQFF
CDR3 DNA: TGCAGTGCTAGAGATAGCCATGAGCAGTTCTTC

J gene: TRBJ2-3
clone size: .
D gene: TRBD1
V gene: TRBV5-1
CDR3 protein: CASSAGQGHLIDTQYF
CDR3 DNA: TGCGCCAGCAGCGCGGGACAGGGGCACTTGATAGATACGCAGTATTTT

J gene: TRBJ2-7
clone size: .
D gene: .
V gene: TRBV7-2
CDR3 protein: CASSLGGNYEQYF
CDR3 DNA: TGTGCCAGCAGCTTAGGCGGGAACTACGAGCAGTACTTC

J gene: TRBJ1-1
clone size: .
D gene: .
V gene: TRBV30
CDR3 protein: CACSAIPLNTEAFF
CDR3 DNA: TGTGCCTGCTCGGCGATACCGCTGAACACTGAAGCTTTCTTT

J gene: TRBJ1-6
clone size: .
D gene: TRBD1
V gene: TRBV2
CDR3 protein: CASSERQGGGLWNSPLHF
CDR3 DNA: TGTGCCAGCAGTGAACGGCAGGGGGGTGGTTTATGGAATTCACCCCTCCACTTT

J gene: TRBJ2-5
clone size: .
D gene: TRBD1
V gene: TRBV30
CDR3 protein: CAWSAGRGRPGTQYF
CDR3 DNA: TGTGCCTGGAGTGCGGGAAGGGGGCGGCCAGGGACCCAGTACTTC

J gene: TRBJ1-5
clone size: few
D gene: .
V gene: TRBV4-1
CDR3 protein: CASSQGRGENQPQHF
CDR3 DNA: TGCGCCAGCAGCCAAGGGCGGGGGGAAAATCAGCCCCAGCATTTT

J gene: TRBJ2-7
clone size: .
D gene: TRBD1
V gene: TRBV25-1
CDR3 protein: CASSAPGQGSYEQYF
CDR3 DNA: TGTGCCAGCAGTGCTCCGGGACAGGGGTCCTACGAGCAGTACTTC

J gene: TRBJ2-2
clone size: few
D gene: .
V gene: TRBV10-3
CDR3 protein: CAISPLTGLGAGELFF
CDR3 DNA: TGTGCCATCAGTCCCCTGACAGGATTGGGCGCCGGGGAGCTGTTTTTT

J gene: TRBJ1-1
clone size: .
D gene: .
V gene: TRBV7-9
CDR3 protein: CASSFIARTTEAFF
CDR3 DNA: TGTGCCAGCAGCTTTATCGCCCGGACCACTGAAGCTTTCTTT

J gene: TRBJ1-5
clone size: .
D gene: .
V gene: TRBV6-1
CDR3 protein: CASTSSGGASQPQHF
CDR3 DNA: TGTGCCAGCACTTCCTCGGGGGGGGCGAGTCAGCCCCAGCATTTT

J gene: TRBJ2-2
clone size: .
D gene: .
V gene: TRBV19
CDR3 protein: CASTFGQTNTGELFF
CDR3 DNA: TGTGCCAGTACCTTTGGACAGACGAACACCGGGGAGCTGTTTTTT

J gene: TRBJ2-7
clone size: .
D gene: .
V gene: TRBV5-4
CDR3 protein: CASTGSYGTDSRYEQYF
CDR3 DNA: TGTGCCAGCACTGGTTCCTACGGGACGGACTCCCGCTACGAGCAGTACTTC

J gene: TRBJ1-1
clone size: .
D gene: TRBD1
V gene: TRBV6-1
CDR3 protein: CASSVTGSDFF
CDR3 DNA: TGTGCCAGCAGTGTGACAGGGTCGGATTTCTTT

J gene: TRBJ2-7
clone size: .
D gene: .
V gene: TRBV11-2
CDR3 protein: CASSYSRGLDEQYF
CDR3 DNA: TGTGCCAGCAGCTATTCCAGGGGTCTCGACGAGCAGTACTTC

J gene: TRBJ2-3
clone size: .
D gene: TRBD2
V gene: TRBV7-7
CDR3 protein: CASSTLSGGGSPQYF
CDR3 DNA: TGTGCTAGCAGCACCCTTAGCGGGGGCGGATCTCCGCAGTATTTT

J gene: TRBJ1-3
clone size: .
D gene: .
V gene: TRBV28
CDR3 protein: CASSPPPGAGSSGNTIYF
CDR3 DNA: TGTGCCAGCAGTCCCCCCCCCGGCGCGGGTAGCTCTGGAAACACCATATATTTT

J gene: TRBJ2-5
clone size: .
D gene: TRBD2
V gene: TRBV5-4
CDR3 protein: CATREGGTSKGAQETQYF
CDR3 DNA: TGTGCCACCCGGGAGGGCGGCACATCAAAGGGCGCCCAAGAGACCCAGTACTTC

J gene: TRBJ2-2
clone size: .
D gene: .
V gene: TRBV27
CDR3 protein: CASSFYPTGTGELFF
CDR3 DNA: TGTGCCAGCAGTTTTTACCCAACGGGAACCGGGGAGCTGTTTTTT

J gene: TRBJ1-6
clone size: .
D gene: TRBD1
V gene: TRBV7-2
CDR3 protein: CASSFRQGDNSPLHF
CDR3 DNA: TGTGCCAGCAGCTTCAGACAGGGTGATAATTCACCCCTCCACTTT

J gene: TRBJ2-5
clone size: .
D gene: .
V gene: TRBV5-4
CDR3 protein: CASSLGAGVGETQYF
CDR3 DNA: TGTGCCAGCAGCTTGGGTGCGGGTGTCGGCGAGACCCAGTACTTC

J gene: TRBJ1-5
clone size: .
D gene: .
V gene: TRBV10-3
CDR3 protein: CAISESGGTDQPQHF
CDR3 DNA: TGTGCCATCAGTGAGAGTGGGGGCACGGATCAGCCCCAGCATTTT

J gene: TRBJ1-2
clone size: .
D gene: .
V gene: TRBV28
CDR3 protein: CAITVGNYGYTF
CDR3 DNA: TGTGCCATTACAGTAGGAAACTATGGCTACACCTTC

J gene: TRBJ2-3
clone size: .
D gene: .
V gene: TRBV5-6
CDR3 protein: CASSFSRTDTQYF
CDR3 DNA: TGTGCCAGCAGCTTTTCTAGGACAGATACGCAGTATTTT

J gene: TRBJ2-3
clone size: .
D gene: TRBD2
V gene: TRBV18
CDR3 protein: CASSPRTSGRAGDTQYF
CDR3 DNA: TGTGCCAGCTCACCAAGAACGAGCGGGAGGGCCGGAGATACGCAGTATTTT

J gene: TRBJ1-3
clone size: .
D gene: .
V gene: TRBV6-1
CDR3 protein: CASSVGGIGNTIYF
CDR3 DNA: TGTGCCAGCAGTGTGGGGGGCATTGGAAACACCATATATTTT

J gene: TRBJ2-3
clone size: .
D gene: TRBD2
V gene: TRBV5-1
CDR3 protein: CASSPTGTSGGATDTQYF
CDR3 DNA: TGCGCCAGCAGCCCGACCGGGACTAGCGGGGGGGCTACAGATACGCAGTATTTT

J gene: TRBJ1-1
clone size: .
D gene: TRBD1
V gene: TRBV7-6
CDR3 protein: CASSFGQGAEAFF
CDR3 DNA: TGTGCCAGCAGCTTCGGACAGGGGGCTGAAGCTTTCTTT

J gene: TRBJ1-1
clone size: .
D gene: .
V gene: TRBV5-1
CDR3 protein: CASSSSGTENTEAFF
CDR3 DNA: TGCGCCAGCAGCTCCTCCGGGACGGAGAACACTGAAGCTTTCTTT

J gene: TRBJ2-7
clone size: .
D gene: TRBD2
V gene: TRBV10-3
CDR3 protein: CAISIGGMNSYEQYF
CDR3 DNA: TGTGCCATTTCAATCGGGGGGATGAACTCCTACGAGCAGTACTTC

J gene: TRBJ1-3
clone size: .
D gene: .
V gene: TRBV19
CDR3 protein: CASSAGKFSGNTIYF
CDR3 DNA: TGTGCCAGTAGTGCCGGGAAATTCTCTGGAAACACCATATATTTT

J gene: TRBJ2-5
clone size: .
D gene: .
V gene: TRBV16
CDR3 protein: CASSQYSGRQTQYF
CDR3 DNA: TGTGCCAGCAGCCAATATTCTGGGAGACAGACCCAGTACTTC

J gene: TRBJ2-7
clone size: .
D gene: .
V gene: TRBV10-3
CDR3 protein: CAISERDYEQYF
CDR3 DNA: TGTGCCATCAGTGAACGGGACTACGAGCAGTACTTC

J gene: TRBJ2-7
clone size: .
D gene: TRBD1
V gene: TRBV11-2
CDR3 protein: CASSLQRTGGSYEQYF
CDR3 DNA: TGTGCCAGCAGCCTACAAAGGACAGGGGGCTCCTACGAGCAGTACTTC

J gene: TRBJ2-7
clone size: .
D gene: .
V gene: TRBV23-1
CDR3 protein: CASRRGSLSSYEQYF
CDR3 DNA: TGCGCCAGCAGGAGAGGCTCCCTCAGCTCCTACGAGCAGTACTTC